The 15 T cell receptor beta chains given below trace back to one sample, sequenced in a study of regulatory T cells in long-lasting Graves disease. Through Arm-PCR of CDR3 regions and iRepertoire HTBI primers, TCR beta libraries were built. TCRdb recomputed calls from the multiplex PCR reads with MiXCR, one row per CDR3 protein. The sample includes around 470,000 distinct CDR3 sequences, about 14% of them seen just once. Described time point: newly diagnosed GD, antithyroid drugs for less than 3 months. Construction of the TCR library relied on RNA isolated from PBMCs. These same records also appear under a second study, on T cells in Graves' hyperthyroidism and ophthalmopathy.

The source was peripheral blood mononuclear cells (PBMCs), collected at new diagnosis, from a patient treated with antithyroid drugs. These receptor sequences come from a woman aged 50 to 65 with Graves disease.

This clonotype showed up just a few times. CDR3 residues: CSVESGGDYEQYF. In nucleotides, the CDR3 is TGCAGCGTTGAAAGTGGGGGAGATTACGAGCAGTACTTC. The chain is built from TRBV29-1 and TRBJ2-7; D assignment may be TRBD1 or TRBD2 (5 bases each). The V gene's germline CDR1 is SQVTM and CDR2 ANQGSEA. This CDR3 has 13 residues. Trimming shortened V by 2 bases and J by 4 bases, and 12 bases separated the two germline ends.

This clonotype was picked up one time. Possible read error: a much larger clone is one base away. This sequence joins TRBV5-1 and TRBJ2-3; TRBD2 matches at 9 bases. The J call is doubtful: the DNA matches TRBJ2-1 better. Germline V CDR1 and CDR2: SGHRS, YFSETQ. The CDR3 extends over 16 amino acids. CDR3 in DNA: TGCGCCGGCAGCCCAAACGTAGGGACTAGCTCAGGTGAGCAGTTCTTC. It is translated as CAGSPNVGTSSGEQFF.

Many counts were recorded for this clonotype. This chain links TRBV20-1 with TRBJ2-3, with 9 bases fitting TRBD2. The V gene end was trimmed by 5 bases and the J gene end by 6 bases; junction bases not matched to a gene: 12. Germline loops: CDR1 DFQATT, CDR2 SNEGSKA (reference sequence). CDR3 length: 15 residues. The CDR3 region has the DNA TGCAGTGCTGGGGGGCGACTAGCGGAGGGGGATACGCAGTATTTT. Residues: CSAGGRLAEGDTQYF.

This clonotype has ten or more counts. The CDR3 nucleotides are TGTGCCAGCAGCCGAAAGCGGGAGATAAAACTTGATGAGCAGTTCTTC. Encoded protein: CASSRKREIKLDEQFF. This chain links TRBV7-9 with TRBJ2-1; 8 positions agree with TRBD2. The CDR3 is 16 amino acids. CDR1 and CDR2 (germline): SEHNR, FQNEAQ (reference sequence). V dropped 5 bases and J dropped 8; count of bases not matched to a gene: 14.

This chain links TRBV12-3 or TRBV12-4 with TRBJ1-3, with a weak D call TRBD1 (6 bases). Trimming cost V 3 bases and J 1 base, with 7 bases left between them. The CDR3 loop spans 14 amino acids. In DNA, the CDR3 is TGTGCCAGCAGTTTTACAGGGTCTGGAAACACCATATATTTT. Its protein is CASSFTGSGNTIYF.

The chain combines TRBV7-8 with TRBJ2-2; D unresolved. CDR3 size: 14 residues. Germline CDR1 reads SGHVS; CDR2 reads FQNEAQ. With 6 bases removed from V and 6 bases from J, the gap between germline ends came to 14 bases. CDR3 DNA: TGTGCCAGCAGTCTGGGCCGTGAGGCCGGGGAGCTGTTTTTT. The encoded protein is CASSLGREAGELFF.

This clonotype was recorded at least ten times. The genes are TRBV20-1 and TRBJ2-1, with 10 bases matching TRBD2. Germline CDR1 DFQATT, CDR2 SNEGSKA (reference sequence). This CDR3 contains 14 residues. V trimming: 8 bases; J trimming: 2 bases; junction bases outside the gene matches: 6. The CDR3 region is CSLAGAPTYNEQFF. CDR3 in DNA: TGCAGTCTAGCGGGAGCCCCGACCTACAATGAGCAGTTCTTC.

There are many counts of this clonotype. The rearrangement uses TRBV28 and TRBJ2-7; TRBD1 aligns across 7 bases. Looked up from germline, CDR1 is MDHEN and CDR2 is SYDVKM. V lost 6 bases, J lost 4 bases, and 9 bases stayed unmatched. The CDR3 runs 14 residues. The CDR3 loop is CASSESTGIYEQYF. The CDR3 nucleotides are TGTGCCAGCAGCGAATCGACAGGGATTTACGAGCAGTACTTC. The complete variable domain, with remaining parts taken from reference TRBV28 and TRBJ2-7, reads DVKVTQSSRYLVKRTGEKVFLECVQDMDHENMFWYRQDPGLGLRLIYFSYDVKMKEKGDIPEGYSVSREKKERFSLILESASTNQTSMYLCASSESTGIYEQYFGPGTRLTVT.

V gene TRBV5-6 combines with J gene TRBJ2-7; possible D gene TRBD2, 5 bases. Trimming pared 4 bases from V and 2 bases from J, leaving 16 bases between. CDR1 is SGHDT, CDR2 YYEEEE, per germline. This CDR3 region has 15 residues. CDR3 residues: CASSRSTRTPYEQYF. The CDR3 nucleotides are TGTGCCAGCAGCAGGTCCACTAGGACCCCCTACGAGCAGTACTTC.

V is TRBV6-9 and J is TRBJ2-7; no definite D call. The germline CDR1 and CDR2 sequences are MNHGY and SVAAGI. Deletions cut 3 bases from V and 4 bases from J, with 10 bases between. The CDR3 has 13 amino acids. The CDR3 bases are TGTGCCAGCAGTTACTCGAACGAATACGAGCAGTACTTC. Amino acids: CASSYSNEYEQYF.

This clonotype was counted ten times or more. The genes are TRBV28 and TRBJ2-2; D is tentatively TRBD1 or TRBD2 (5 bases each). This CDR3 contains 15 residues. Deletions cut 6 bases from V and 0 bases from J, with 11 bases between. Germline V CDR1 and CDR2: MDHEN, SYDVKM. The CDR3 coding sequence is TGTGCCAGCAGGGTTAGAGGGGCGAACACCGGGGAGCTGTTTTTT. It codes for CASRVRGANTGELFF. Variable domain in full (rest from reference TRBV28 and TRBJ2-2): DVKVTQSSRYLVKRTGEKVFLECVQDMDHENMFWYRQDPGLGLRLIYFSYDVKMKEKGDIPEGYSVSREKKERFSLILESASTNQTSMYLCASRVRGANTGELFFGEGSRLTVL.

The sample holds many counts of this clonotype. The J gene is TRBJ1-1, the V gene TRBV3-1; D uncertain. CDR1 and CDR2 from the germline V gene are LGHDT and YNNKEL (reference sequence). V lost 0 bases and J lost 0, with 11 bases in between. The CDR3 spans 16 residues. DNA for the CDR3: TGTGCCAGCAGCCAAGATCGAAGAGGACTGAACACTGAAGCTTTCTTT. Amino acid sequence: CASSQDRRGLNTEAFF.

Comment on this clonotype: A much more abundant neighbour one base away suggests this may be a read error. V is TRBV6-2 or TRBV6-3 and J is TRBJ2-1; 8 bases agree with TRBD1. V gave up 4 bases and J gave up 10 bases; unmatched junction bases: 9. This CDR3 is built from 14 residues. Germline V gene data show CDR1 as MNHEY and CDR2 as SVGEGT. The CDR3 is CASSSDRGTYEQFF. CDR3 bases: TGTGCCAGCAGTTCAGACAGGGGCACCTACGAGCAGTTCTTC.

This clonotype has a handful of counts. The V call is TRBV10-3, the J call TRBJ2-7; D not resolved. The CDR3 has 15 residues. In germline, CDR1 is ENHRY, CDR2 SYGVKD. V dropped 2 bases and J dropped 2 bases, with 13 bases sitting between them. CDR3 loop: CAISEGDPPPYEQYF. Here the CDR3 DNA reads TGTGCCATCAGTGAGGGGGATCCCCCACCCTACGAGCAGTACTTC.

This clonotype has only a few counts. The chain recombines TRBV6-9 with TRBJ2-7; TRBD1 aligns across 8 bases. Germline loops: CDR1 MNHGY, CDR2 SVAAGI. V lost 4 bases, J lost 2 bases, and 4 bases stayed unmatched. This CDR3 comprises 14 residues. CDR3 nucleotide sequence: TGTGCCAGCAGTTGGACAGGGAGCGCCTACGAGCAGTACTTC. Translated, it gives CASSWTGSAYEQYF.